This T cell receptor (beta chain) was captured by sequencing in a study of blood T cell repertoires in COVID-19. Study details: Spain, Italy and the United States supplied samples that represented acute and convalescent COVID-19.

In the source study's methods: Amplified reference gene primers provided the basis for estimating nucleated cell counts. Here immunoSEQ multiplex PCR was the method, and the copy in TCRdb shows in-frame clones only, minus some. Clone size and V and J calls were adopted from that table, with D and trimming inferred from the DNA. The sample includes 100,000 to 150,000 clones, 87% of them seen just once. The sequencing input was peripheral blood. The sequence derives from an older woman with acute or convalescent COVID-19.

The CDR3, as DNA: TGTGCCAGCAGCCTGCCCGGGACAGGGACTGGAAACACCATATATTTT. Encoded protein: CASSLPGTGTGNTIYF. The chain uses TRBV3-1 (or the pseudogene TRBV3-2) and TRBJ1-3; 9 nucleotides agree with TRBD1. With V trimmed by 4 bases and J by 2 bases, 6 bases remained unmatched. Per germline, CDR1 LGHDT and CDR2 YNNKEL (reference sequence). The CDR3 contains 16 residues.